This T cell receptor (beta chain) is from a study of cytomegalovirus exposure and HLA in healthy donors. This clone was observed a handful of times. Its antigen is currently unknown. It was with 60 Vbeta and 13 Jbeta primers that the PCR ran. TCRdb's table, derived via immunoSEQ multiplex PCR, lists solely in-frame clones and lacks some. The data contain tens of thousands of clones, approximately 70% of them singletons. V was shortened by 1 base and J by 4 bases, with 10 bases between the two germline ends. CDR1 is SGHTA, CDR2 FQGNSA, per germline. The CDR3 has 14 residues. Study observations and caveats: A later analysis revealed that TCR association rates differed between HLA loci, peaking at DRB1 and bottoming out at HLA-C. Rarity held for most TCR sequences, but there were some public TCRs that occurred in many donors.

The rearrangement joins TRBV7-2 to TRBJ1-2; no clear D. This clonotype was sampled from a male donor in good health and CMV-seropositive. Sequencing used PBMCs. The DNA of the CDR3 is TGTGCCAGCAGCTTAGAGCTGTTCCGCTATGGCTACACCTTC. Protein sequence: CASSLELFRYGYTF.